Below, 5 T cell receptor beta chains from the same sample are listed, as sequenced in a study of identical twins. Each CDR3 protein gets one entry after TCRdb re-called the 5' RACE reads with MiXCR. The sample comprises 450,000 to 650,000 distinct CDR3 sequences, approximately 14% of which are singletons, and nearly 0.45% rests with the top ten. The sample also formed part of further work on yellow fever vaccine responses in identical twins.

Sequenced sample: CD4+ T cells sorted from blood. The source of these receptors is a woman aged 18-35 years in good health.

This clonotype came up many times. The V gene is TRBV4-2, the J gene TRBJ1-5; D possibly corresponds to TRBD1 (6 bases). The CDR3 totals 15 residues. V was trimmed by 0 bases and J by 3 bases, leaving 9 bases between them. Germline V gene lookup returns CDR1 LGHNA and CDR2 YNFKEQ. The CDR3 DNA follows: TGTGCCAGCAGCCAAGAAAGGGGGGCCAATCAGCCCCAGCATTTT. It yields the protein CASSQERGANQPQHF.

J is TRBJ1-1 and V is TRBV6-5; unclear D gene. Germline-derived CDR1 and CDR2 are MNHEY and SVGAGI. V lost 4 bases and J 10 bases, leaving 10 bases between the germline ends. CDR3 length: 11 amino acids. CDR3 sequence (DNA): TGTGCCAGCAGTTCGTATGAAGGAGCTTTCTTT. Its translation is CASSSYEGAFF.

This clonotype was seen more than once but under ten times. The V and J genes are TRBV7-9 and TRBJ1-2; unclear D gene. This CDR3 spans 16 amino acids. The germline V gene has CDR1 SEHNR and CDR2 FQNEAQ (reference sequence). Trimming took 2 bases from V and 2 from J, leaving 15 bases between them. The CDR3 DNA is TGTGCCAGCAGCTTATCGCTGGGAGTCGAAAACTATGGCTACACCTTC. Its translation: CASSLSLGVENYGYTF.

This clonotype was seen more than once but under ten times. The rearrangement links TRBV6-2 or TRBV6-3 to TRBJ2-1; the D call may be TRBD1 or TRBD2 (6 bases each). V was shortened by 5 bases and J by 4 bases, with 18 bases between the two germline ends. Germline V gene data show CDR1 as MNHEY and CDR2 as SVGEGT. This CDR3 is built from 16 residues. CDR3 loop: CASSALGGSWYNEQFF. CDR3 bases: TGTGCCAGCAGTGCTCTAGGGGGGAGTTGGTACAATGAGCAGTTCTTC.

The V call is TRBV24-1, the J call TRBJ2-7; 9 bases agree with TRBD1. Per the germline V gene, CDR1 is KGHDR and CDR2 is SFDVKD. Trimming removed 7 bases from V and 2 bases from J; junction bases left unmatched: 8. This CDR3 comprises 15 residues. The CDR3: CATSPTGTGTYEQYF. The DNA for the CDR3 is TGTGCCACCAGCCCTACCGGGACAGGGACCTACGAGCAGTACTTC.